The clone carrying this TCR beta chain was detected only once. The antigen is not known. This CDR3 spans 15 amino acids. The V end was cut by 0 bases, the J end by 3 bases, with 11 bases between. CDR1 is SGHTA, CDR2 FQGNSA, per germline. These data are taken from a study of shared clonotypes between healthy human individuals. Repertoires were generated with immunoSEQ multiplex PCR, while TCRdb's copy carries only in-frame clones and drops some. The sample shows 1.5 million to 2.5 million clones, about 95% of them seen only once. Naive CD8 cells lacked CD45RO, underwent positive selection for CCR7 and left out terminally differentiated effector memory CD45RA+ cells. Study conclusions and caveats: Larger estimated richness was generally recorded for naive subsets relative to memory subsets.

This TCR came from a man aged 18 to 30 in good health. The chain uses TRBV7-2 and TRBJ1-2; TRBD1 is a possible D gene (5 bases). Sequencing input: naive CD8+ T cells sorted from blood. The CDR3 bases are TGTGCCAGCAGCTTAGCTCCCGGGACGGACTATGGCTACACCTTC. The encoded protein is CASSLAPGTDYGYTF.